A single T cell receptor beta chain is shown here with its context. The antigen remains undetermined. The V end lost 2 bases, the J end lost 3 bases, and 14 bases lay between the germline ends. The CDR3 runs 16 residues. Per the germline V gene, CDR1 is SNHLY and CDR2 is FYNNEI. The data belong to a study of siplizumab effects on memory and regulatory T cells. Study-wide context: Siplizumab at approximately 1 ug/mL was tested against drug-free controls in paired reactions.

Notes on the study in general: Mean Treg-derived proportions of mappable alloreactive CD4+ clones were less than 75% for siplizumab and about 28% for controls.

Responder and stimulator cells in the mixed lymphocyte reaction were cultured together for around 6 days at 37°C. This table comes from immunoSEQ multiplex PCR, and its TCRdb copy is limited to in-frame clones, with some not included. The table shows over 15,000 clones, with more than 35% occurring only once. The TCR sequence derives from a human donor in good health; the cells came from an allogeneic mixed lymphocyte reaction. The gene calls are TRBV2 and TRBJ1-5; D gene unclear. The sequenced sample was CFSE-low (dividing) CD4+ T cells sorted from an allogeneic mixed lymphocyte reaction. In DNA, the CDR3 is TGTGCCAGCAGTGAATTGGCCAGCCTACTCAATCAGCCCCAGCATTTT. Its protein product is CASSELASLLNQPQHF.